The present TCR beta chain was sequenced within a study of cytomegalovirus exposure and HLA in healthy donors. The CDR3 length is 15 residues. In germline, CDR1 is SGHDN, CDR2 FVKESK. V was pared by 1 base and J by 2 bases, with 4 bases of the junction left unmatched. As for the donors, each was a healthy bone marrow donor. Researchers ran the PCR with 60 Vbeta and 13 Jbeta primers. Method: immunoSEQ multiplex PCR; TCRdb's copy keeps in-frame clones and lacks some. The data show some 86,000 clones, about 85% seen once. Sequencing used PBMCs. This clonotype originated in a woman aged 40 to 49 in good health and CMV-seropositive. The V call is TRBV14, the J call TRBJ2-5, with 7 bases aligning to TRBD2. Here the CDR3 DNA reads TGTGCCAGCAGCCAAGTGACCGGGGGGCAAGAGACCCAGTACTTC. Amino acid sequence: CASSQVTGGQETQYF.